This entry lists 23 T cell receptor beta chains sequenced from one sample in a study of control samples from healthy donors and cancer patients. Sequenced by immunoSEQ multiplex PCR; TCRdb stores in-frame clones only, minus some. The data hold roughly 150,000 clones, with about 86% observed a single time. The sequenced material came from blood. These receptors originate from a man in his late teens or twenties in good health.

V usage is TRBV21-1 and J usage is TRBJ2-4; the listed D gene, TRBD1, was not tested against the DNA. TRBV21-1 is termed a pseudogene. CDR3 length: 17 amino acids. The CDR3 DNA sequence: TGTGCCAGCAGCAGCCACAGGGGAGAGGGAGCCAAAAACATTCAGTACTTC. This codes for CASSSHRGEGAKNIQYF.

The chain links TRBV19 to TRBJ2-7, with D tentatively TRBD1 or TRBD2 (5 bases each). The CDR3 is 14 residues long. Germline CDR1 is LNHDA and CDR2 is SQIVND (reference sequence). V lost 3 bases and J 3 bases, leaving 12 bases between the germline ends. CDR3 loop: CASSMVWGNYEQYF. The CDR3 DNA sequence: TGTGCCAGTAGTATGGTCTGGGGGAACTACGAGCAGTACTTC.

V and J are TRBV3-1 (or the pseudogene TRBV3-2) and TRBJ2-3; TRBD2 aligns across 10 bases. There are 18 residues in the CDR3. In germline, CDR1 is LGHDT, CDR2 YNNKEL (reference sequence). The J segment lost 0 bases and the V segment lost 2 bases, leaving 8 bases of the junction unmatched. The chain's CDR3 is CASSQNPASGGSTDTQYF. The CDR3 DNA follows: TGTGCCAGCAGCCAAAACCCGGCTAGCGGGGGAAGCACAGATACGCAGTATTTT.

This clone was observed once. J is TRBJ1-3 and V is TRBV3-1 (or the pseudogene TRBV3-2); 8 nucleotides agree with TRBD1. The CDR3 has 16 amino acids. CDR1 LGHDT and CDR2 YNNKEL come from the germline V gene (reference sequence). The V and J ends lost 0 bases and 3 bases, in that order; junction bases with no gene match: 4. The CDR3 is CASSQDTDRGGNTIYF. DNA of the CDR3: TGTGCCAGCAGCCAAGATACCGACAGGGGTGGAAACACCATATATTTT.

J is TRBJ2-5 and V is TRBV7-6; possibly TRBD2 for D (5 bases). Germline V lookup: CDR1 SGHVS, CDR2 FNYEAQ. This CDR3 is 14 amino acids long. V was pared by 1 base and J by 5 bases, with 11 bases between. The CDR3 nucleotides are TGTGCCAGCAGCTTAGGGCAGCGGTCGGAGACCCAGTACTTC. Protein sequence: CASSLGQRSETQYF.

The chain combines TRBV5-4 with TRBJ2-3; 12 nucleotides align to TRBD2. Germline assignment: CDR1 SGHNT and CDR2 YYREEE (reference sequence). V lost 1 base to trimming and J lost 6 bases; unmatched junction nucleotides: 6. The CDR3 has 16 amino acids. For the CDR3, the DNA is TGTGCCAGCAGCTTGCCTAGCGGGGGGGAAGTCGATACGCAGTATTTT. Its protein is CASSLPSGGEVDTQYF.

The V gene is TRBV9, the J gene TRBJ2-2; D is ambiguous. Germline V CDR1 and CDR2: SGDLS, YYNGEE. CDR3 length: 12 amino acids. V was shortened by 4 bases and J by 4 bases, with 5 bases between the two germline ends. CDR3 nucleotide sequence: TGTGCCAGCAGCTCCGTCACCGGGGAGCTGTTTTTT. Its protein product is CASSSVTGELFF.

The chain recombines TRBV5-1 with TRBJ2-1, with 7 nucleotides matching TRBD2. The CDR3 loop spans 15 amino acids. J gave up 8 bases and V 2 bases, and 10 bases lay outside the gene matches. Looked up from germline, CDR1 is SGHRS and CDR2 is YFSETQ. The CDR3 reads CASSLGGGGFDEQFF. The CDR3 DNA sequence: TGCGCCAGCAGCTTAGGAGGCGGGGGTTTCGATGAGCAGTTCTTC.

The J gene is TRBJ1-5, the V gene TRBV27; D not resolved. The germline gives CDR1 MNHEY, CDR2 SMNVEV (reference sequence). The CDR3 has 14 residues. V lost 2 bases to trimming and J lost 4 bases, with 9 bases between them. CDR3 coding DNA: TGTGCCAGCAGTTTAGTGGGGTTTAATCAGCCCCAGCATTTT. Residues: CASSLVGFNQPQHF.

The chain combines TRBV7-8 with TRBJ1-5; possible D gene TRBD1, 6 bases. The germline V gene encodes CDR1 SGHVS and CDR2 FQNEAQ. Trimming cost V 5 bases and J 1 base, with 9 bases left between them. This CDR3 spans 14 amino acids. CDR3 DNA sequence: TGTGCCAGCAGCCGAGACAGGAGCAATCAGCCCCAGCATTTT. Translating it yields CASSRDRSNQPQHF.

The CDR3 is CASRLAQGGEQYF. In nucleotides, the CDR3 is TGTGCCAGCAGACTCGCACAGGGGGGCGAGCAGTACTTC. This chain uses TRBV2 with TRBJ2-7; TRBD1 aligns across 8 bases. After removal of 6 bases from V and 6 bases from J, the junction contained 7 bases not matched to a gene. Germline CDR1 and CDR2: SNHLY and FYNNEI. This CDR3 is built from 13 residues.

This clone was detected only a few times. In nucleotides, the CDR3 is TGTGCCAGCAGCTTAGAAGGGACATATTCACCCCTCCACTTT. It translates to CASSLEGTYSPLHF. V is TRBV7-2 and J is TRBJ1-6; D perhaps matches TRBD1 (6 bases). This CDR3 is 14 amino acids long. CDR1 and CDR2 (germline): SGHTA, FQGNSA. The V end was cut by 1 base, the J end by 8 bases, with 9 bases between.

This chain links TRBV3-1 (or the pseudogene TRBV3-2) with TRBJ1-4; D gene unclear. This CDR3 has 16 residues. Deletions cut 3 bases from V and 8 bases from J, with 19 bases between. CDR1 and CDR2 (germline): LGHDT, YNNKEL (reference sequence). The CDR3 reads CASSQSHPESWEKLFF. CDR3 coding DNA: TGTGCCAGCAGCCAGTCGCATCCTGAAAGTTGGGAAAAACTGTTTTTT.

The genes are TRBV7-2 and TRBJ2-2, with 9 positions matching TRBD1. Germline assignment: CDR1 SGHTA and CDR2 FQGNSA. The CDR3 extends over 16 amino acids. V dropped 2 bases and J dropped 6; count of bases not matched to a gene: 7. The CDR3 sequence: CASSLMDRGIAGELFF. The CDR3 DNA reads as TGTGCCAGCAGCTTAATGGACAGGGGTATTGCCGGGGAGCTGTTTTTT.

The V gene is TRBV9, the J gene TRBJ1-4, with TRBD1 matching 8 bases. Germline V CDR1 and CDR2: SGDLS, YYNGEE. The CDR3 length is 17 residues. V dropped 0 bases and J dropped 8; count of bases not matched to a gene: 12. DNA of the CDR3: TGTGCCAGCAGCGTAGGAAGGACCCAGGGGGCGGAAGAAAAACTGTTTTTT. It specifies CASSVGRTQGAEEKLFF.

V gene TRBV5-4 combines with J gene TRBJ2-7; a weak D match, TRBD1 (5 bases). The CDR3 is 14 residues long. V was pared by 3 bases and J by 2 bases, with 12 bases between. Germline V lookup: CDR1 SGHNT, CDR2 YYREEE (reference sequence). Written as DNA, the CDR3 is TGTGCCAGCAGCTCTCCGTTGGACACCTACGAGCAGTACTTC. It is translated as CASSSPLDTYEQYF.

This clone is a singleton in its sample. The CDR3 sequence: CATSRDLSLNGGSYNEQFF. The CDR3 nucleotides read TGTGCCACCAGCAGGGACTTATCCCTTAACGGGGGGTCCTACAATGAGCAGTTCTTC. The chain uses TRBV15 and TRBJ2-1; the match to TRBD2 covers 7 bases. Trimming took 3 bases from V and 1 from J; bases not matched to a gene: 15. This CDR3 region has 19 residues. The germline V gene has CDR1 LNHNV and CDR2 YYDKDF (reference sequence).

J is TRBJ2-7 and V is TRBV4-1, with TRBD2 matching 16 bases. J lost 4 bases, V lost 3 bases, and 3 bases had no gene match. Germline-derived CDR1 and CDR2 are MGHRA and YSYEKL. This CDR3 has 16 residues. DNA of the CDR3: TGCGCCAGCAGCCAGGGACTAGCGGGGGGGCTGTACGAGCAGTACTTC. It specifies CASSQGLAGGLYEQYF.

This chain joins TRBV4-2 and TRBJ2-3; maybe TRBD2 (6 bases). Deletions cut 0 bases from V and 4 bases from J, with 11 bases between. This CDR3 is 15 amino acids long. Germline CDR1 LGHNA, CDR2 YNFKEQ. The CDR3 reads CASSQDWGVADTQYF. In DNA form, the CDR3 reads TGTGCCAGCAGCCAAGATTGGGGGGTTGCAGATACGCAGTATTTT.

CDR3 DNA: TGTGCCAGCAGCGACGGGGCTAACTATGGCTACACCTTC. It specifies CASSDGANYGYTF. This chain uses TRBV25-1 with TRBJ1-2; no clear D. V dropped 6 bases and J dropped 0 bases, with 8 bases sitting between them. There are 13 residues in the CDR3. The germline CDR1 and CDR2 sequences are MGHDK and SYGVNS.

The chain couples TRBV7-8 to TRBJ2-7; no firm D call. The CDR3 loop spans 12 amino acids. The V gene's germline CDR1 is SGHVS and CDR2 FQNEAQ. Trimming cost V 6 bases and J 6 bases, with 12 bases left between them. As DNA, the CDR3 is TGTGCCAGCAGTGACGGCCCCCTCGAGCAGTACTTC. The encoded protein is CASSDGPLEQYF.

The chain combines TRBV3-1 (or the pseudogene TRBV3-2) with TRBJ1-1; 7 positions agree with TRBD1. V dropped 4 bases and J dropped 1; count of bases not matched to a gene: 3. CDR1 and CDR2 from the germline V gene are LGHDT and YNNKEL (reference sequence). There are 14 residues in the CDR3. CDR3 region: CASSRGQKNTEAFF. Here the CDR3 DNA reads TGTGCCAGCAGCCGGGGACAGAAGAACACTGAAGCTTTCTTT.

The chain joins TRBV6-1 to TRBJ1-2; 12 bases fit TRBD1. Germline CDR1 reads MNHNS; CDR2 reads SASEGT. The V gene end was trimmed by 4 bases and the J gene end by 5 bases; junction bases not matched to a gene: 8. The CDR3 sequence is 16 residues long. Here the CDR3 DNA reads TGTGCCAGCAGTGTCGGGACAGGGGGCGCAAGGTATGGCTACACCTTC. This encodes CASSVGTGGARYGYTF.